Described below is a single T cell receptor (beta chain) sequence and its context. The sample originates from a study of blood T cell repertoires in COVID-19. Generated by immunoSEQ multiplex PCR, the TCRdb table keeps only in-frame clones and is missing some. The table lists around 120,000 clones, about 90% of them singletons. V was clipped by 4 bases and J by 2 bases; unmatched bases: 8. Per germline, CDR1 SGHTS and CDR2 YDEGEE. The CDR3 loop spans 17 amino acids. The sequenced sample consisted of peripheral blood. The receptor comes from a human donor in a cohort sampled during active COVID-19. This chain links TRBV5-8 with TRBJ1-4, with 10 bases that match TRBD1. DNA of the CDR3: TGTGCCAGCAGCGGACAGGGGGGATTTCAGACTAATGAAAAACTGTTTTTT. Translated: CASSGQGGFQTNEKLFF. The variable domain in full, with the rest retrieved from reference TRBV5-8 and TRBJ1-4, is EAGVTQSPTHLIKTRGQQATLRCSPISGHTSVYWYQQALGLGLQFLLWYDEGEERNRGNFPPRFSGRQFPNYSSELNVNALELEDSALYLCASSGQGGFQTNEKLFFGSGTQLSVL.